This TCR beta chain was profiled in a study of T cell responses to AZD1222 COVID-19 vaccine. Points on this clone: The antigen is not known.

Sequencing was performed with immunoSEQ multiplex PCR; in TCRdb, only in-frame clones are kept and a portion is missing. The sample includes under 85,000 clones, about 85% of them seen just once. Trimming pared 3 bases from V and 2 bases from J, leaving 16 bases between. CDR3 length: 16 amino acids. The germline V gene has CDR1 SGHVS and CDR2 FQNEAQ. Points from the study as a whole: Dominant CD4 TCR responses targeted spike regions 160-218 and 743-854. Possibly, clonal diversity was underestimated; donors were largely white British and included more females. Sampled repertoires all dated from after the peak T cell response. Just a handful of people given AZD1222 tested seropositive at baseline.

The material sequenced was peripheral blood, taken on day 0 of AZD1222 vaccination. This receptor was identified in an adult in good health. This chain links TRBV7-8 with TRBJ1-1; no clear D. This chain's CDR3 is CASSLTQHVGNTEAFF. CDR3 sequence (DNA): TGTGCCAGCAGCTTGACCCAACATGTGGGAAACACTGAAGCTTTCTTT.